The 16 T cell receptor beta chains reported below all come from one sample, sequenced in a study of OX40 agonist ivuxolimab in advanced cancers. The method was immunoSEQ multiplex PCR; TCRdb's version includes in-frame clones alone and lacks a portion of them. The table has tens of thousands of clones, around four fifths seen once. Sequencing used CD4+ or CD8+ T cells sorted from blood, obtained in a trial of the OX40 agonist ivuxolimab. Source of these receptors: an adult with an advanced solid tumor such as melanoma, head and neck, liver or kidney cancer.

The chain carries TRBV12-5 and TRBJ2-7; D remains ambiguous. V was shortened by 0 bases and J by 2 bases, with 11 bases between the two germline ends. The germline V gene has CDR1 LGHNT and CDR2 FRNRAP. This CDR3 spans 15 amino acids. CDR3 nucleotide sequence: TGTGCTAGTGGTTTGGTACCTTCGATAGCCTACGAGCAGTACGTC. It yields the protein CASGLVPSIAYEQYV.

The chain couples TRBV15 to TRBJ2-5; the D is unclear. This CDR3 contains 15 residues. The V end was cut by 3 bases, the J end by 1 base, with 12 bases between. Germline V gene data show CDR1 as LNHNV and CDR2 as YYDKDF (reference sequence). CDR3 coding DNA: TGTGCCACCAGCAGCTCCGGCGGCCCCCAAGAGACCCAGTACTTC. Encoded protein: CATSSSGGPQETQYF.

The V and J genes are TRBV7-3 and TRBJ2-1; D could derive from TRBD1 or TRBD2 (6 bases each). Trimming left V 5 bases short and J 8 bases short, with 16 bases between. Germline CDR1 SGHTA, CDR2 FQGTGA. The CDR3 runs 14 residues. CDR3 sequence reads: CASSLTVGGDEQFF. The CDR3 nucleotides read TGTGCCAGCAGCCTCACTGTCGGGGGCGATGAGCAGTTCTTC.

The sample holds a few counts of this clone. V usage is TRBV18 and J usage is TRBJ1-5; TRBD1 is a possible D gene (6 bases). With 2 bases removed from V and 0 bases from J, the gap between germline ends came to 11 bases. This CDR3 comprises 16 residues. Germline assignment: CDR1 KGHSH and CDR2 LQKENI. CDR3 in DNA: TGTGCCAGCTCACCAGCCAGGGGACCTAGCAATCAGCCCCAGCATTTT. Protein sequence: CASSPARGPSNQPQHF.

The rearrangement links TRBV23-1 to TRBJ2-7; the match to TRBD2 covers 8 bases. TRBV23-1 is identified as an open reading frame with a role that is uncertain. Unmatched junction bases numbered 7, after V lost 2 bases and J lost 4 bases. CDR3 length equals 15 residues. CDR3 bases: TGCGCCAGCAGTCAACGGTCCAGCGGGAGTTACGAGCAGTACTTC. This gives the protein CASSQRSSGSYEQYF.

CDR3 amino acids: CASSNPSGPGTDTQYF. The CDR3 coding sequence is TGTGCCAGCAGCAATCCTAGCGGACCCGGCACAGATACGCAGTATTTT. The rearrangement uses TRBV5-4 and TRBJ2-3; TRBD2 matches 7 bases. The CDR3 has 16 amino acids. J was trimmed by 1 base and V by 4 bases; bases with no gene match: 9. Germline CDR1 is SGHNT and CDR2 is YYREEE (reference sequence).

The chain has TRBV11-2 and TRBJ2-3; the D gene is possibly TRBD2 (6 bases). The CDR3 has 15 amino acids. The V end lost 3 bases, the J end lost 2 bases, and 12 bases lay between the germline ends. In germline, CDR1 is SGHAT, CDR2 FQNNGV. This CDR3 reads CASSLGRRDTDTQYF. The CDR3 nucleotides are TGTGCCAGCAGCTTGGGCAGGCGGGACACAGATACGCAGTATTTT.

This chain joins TRBV28 and TRBJ1-2; D may be TRBD1 (5 bases). V shed 3 bases and J shed 1 base, with 15 bases lying between them. The CDR3 is 16 residues long. Germline-derived CDR1 and CDR2 are MDHEN and SYDVKM. CDR3 residues: CASSFGQGSINYGYTF. The DNA for the CDR3 is TGTGCCAGCAGTTTCGGTCAGGGTTCCATTAACTATGGCTACACCTTC.

The genes are TRBV28 and TRBJ2-7, with TRBD1 matching 8 bases. CDR1 and CDR2 (germline): MDHEN, SYDVKM. The CDR3 runs 15 residues. V lost 6 bases to trimming and J lost 2 bases; unmatched junction nucleotides: 9. The CDR3 sequence is CASSSGQVGTYEQYF. The CDR3 DNA follows: TGTGCCAGCAGCTCGGGACAGGTGGGAACCTACGAGCAGTACTTC.

Only a few counts were recorded for this clone. This chain joins TRBV30 and TRBJ1-5; a possible D gene is TRBD1 (5 bases). Trimming shortened V by 0 bases and J by 2 bases, and 11 bases separated the two germline ends. Germline assignment: CDR1 GTSNPN and CDR2 SVGIG (reference sequence). The CDR3 is 15 amino acids. The CDR3, as DNA: TGTGCCTGGAGTGTGCCCAGGGCGGGCAATCAGCCCCAGCATTTT. It yields the protein CAWSVPRAGNQPQHF. The whole variable domain, filled in from reference TRBV30 and TRBJ1-5, reads SQTIHQWPATLVQPVGSPLSLECTVEGTSNPNLYWYRQAAGRGLQLLFYSVGIGQISSEVPQNLSASRPQDRQFILSSKKLLLSDSGFYLCAWSVPRAGNQPQHFGDGTRLSIL.

The chain combines TRBV4-1 with TRBJ2-4; D gene uncertain. Between the trimmed V and J ends, which lost 1 base and 4 bases, there was a span of 20 bases. Germline V gives CDR1 MGHRA, CDR2 YSYEKL. CDR3 size: 18 residues. The CDR3 DNA follows: TGCGCCAGCAGCCAAGGTTTAGTTGTTGCGGCTAAAAAAAACATTCAGTACTTC. Translation gives CASSQGLVVAAKKNIQYF.

This chain uses TRBV27 with TRBJ1-1; no definite D call. This CDR3 contains 14 residues. V shed 0 bases and J shed 4 bases, with 9 bases lying between them. Germline values: CDR1 MNHEY, CDR2 SMNVEV (reference sequence). CDR3 nucleotides: TGTGCCAGCAGTTTATCCGCCTTGGCCACTGAAGCTTTCTTT. It yields the protein CASSLSALATEAFF.

The gene calls are TRBV28 and TRBJ1-2, with unresolved D. Deletions cut 5 bases from V and 8 bases from J, with 9 bases between. Germline lookup yields CDR1 MDHEN and CDR2 SYDVKM. The CDR3 has 11 residues. Here the CDR3 reads CASSPLDGYTF. As DNA, the CDR3 is TGTGCCAGCAGTCCCCTCGACGGCTACACCTTC.

The V gene is TRBV11-2, the J gene TRBJ2-7; TRBD2 matches 12 bases. Germline CDR1 is SGHAT and CDR2 is FQNNGV. The CDR3 has 17 amino acids. Trimming cost V 5 bases and J 4 bases; bases outside gene matches: 12. The CDR3 DNA reads as TGTGCCAGCAGCGCCCCGGCCGCGGGACTAGCGGGTTACGAGCAGTACTTC. It specifies CASSAPAAGLAGYEQYF.

The rearrangement joins TRBV28 to TRBJ2-7, with D maybe TRBD2 (7 bases). V lost 6 bases and J 4 bases, leaving 16 bases between the germline ends. Germline V gives CDR1 MDHEN, CDR2 SYDVKM. The CDR3 covers 14 residues. The CDR3 protein is CASSLLGGVYEQYF. The DNA for the CDR3 is TGTGCCAGCAGCCTGTTAGGGGGGGTATACGAGCAGTACTTC.

The chain links TRBV28 to TRBJ1-2; 7 nucleotides match TRBD1. After removal of 5 bases from V and 4 bases from J, the junction contained 10 bases not matched to a gene. Per germline, CDR1 MDHEN and CDR2 SYDVKM. The CDR3 contains 15 residues. This CDR3 is CASSPATGRGYGYTF. As DNA, the CDR3 is TGTGCCAGCAGTCCTGCGACAGGGAGAGGCTATGGCTACACCTTC.